This TCR beta chain was found in a study of identical twins. Notes on this clonotype: What it binds is not known.

With 5 bases clipped from V and 5 bases from J, the junction kept 6 bases outside the gene matches. CDR3 length: 15 residues. A universal primer site arose from template switching, and cDNA bore unique molecular identifiers. TCRdb called the 5' RACE reads again in MiXCR, with one record for every CDR3 protein. The sample holds 1.5 million to 2 million distinct CDR3 sequences, around a third seen once. Study-wide points: Clonotypes of the beta chain that were abundant in cord blood carried fewer insertions (memory repertoires showed none).

Source material: cord blood. The genes are TRBV12-3 or TRBV12-4 and TRBJ1-6; 7 bases map to TRBD1. This sequence was found in a newborn girl in good health. CDR3 residues: CASSPGQVDNSPLHF. The CDR3 DNA is TGTGCCAGCAGTCCCGGACAGGTTGATAATTCACCCCTCCACTTT.